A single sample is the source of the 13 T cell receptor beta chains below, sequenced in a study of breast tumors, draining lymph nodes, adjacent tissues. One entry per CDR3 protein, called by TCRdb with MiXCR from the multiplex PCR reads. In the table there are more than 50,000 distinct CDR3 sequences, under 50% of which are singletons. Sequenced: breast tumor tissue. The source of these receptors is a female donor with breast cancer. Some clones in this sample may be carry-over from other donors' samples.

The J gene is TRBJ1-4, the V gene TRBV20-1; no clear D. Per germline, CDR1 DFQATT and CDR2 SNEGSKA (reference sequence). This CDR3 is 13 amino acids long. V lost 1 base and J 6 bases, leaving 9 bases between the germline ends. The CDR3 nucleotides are TGCAGTGCTAGAGGGGGAAGGGATGAAAAACTGTTTTTT. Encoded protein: CSARGGRDEKLFF.

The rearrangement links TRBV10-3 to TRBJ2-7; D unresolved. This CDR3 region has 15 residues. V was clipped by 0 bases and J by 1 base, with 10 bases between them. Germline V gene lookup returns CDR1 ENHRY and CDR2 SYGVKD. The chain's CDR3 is CAISESGRDSYEQYF. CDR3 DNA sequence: TGTGCCATCAGTGAGTCGGGCCGCGATTCCTACGAGCAGTACTTC.

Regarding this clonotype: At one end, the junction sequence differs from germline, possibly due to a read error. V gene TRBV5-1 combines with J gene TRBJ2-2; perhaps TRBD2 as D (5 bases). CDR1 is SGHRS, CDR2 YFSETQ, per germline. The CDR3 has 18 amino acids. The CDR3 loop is CASSLLSLGSAYTGERFF. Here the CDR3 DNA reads TGCGCCAGCAGCTTGCTAAGTCTGGGCTCAGCCTACACCGGGGAGCGGTTTTTT.

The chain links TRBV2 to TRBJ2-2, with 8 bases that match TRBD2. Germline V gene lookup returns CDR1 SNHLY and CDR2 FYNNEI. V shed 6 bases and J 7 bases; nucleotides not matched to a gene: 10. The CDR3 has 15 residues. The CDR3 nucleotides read TGTGCCAGCAGGGATCTAGCGGGTGTACTCGGGGAGCTGTTTTTT. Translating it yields CASRDLAGVLGELFF.

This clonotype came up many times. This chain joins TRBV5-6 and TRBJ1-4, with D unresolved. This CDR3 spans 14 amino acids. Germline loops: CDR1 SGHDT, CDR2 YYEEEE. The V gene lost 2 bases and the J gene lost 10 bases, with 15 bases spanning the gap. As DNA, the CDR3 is TGTGCCAGCAGCTTCCGAGGACCCTCCGGAAAACTGTTTTTT. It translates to CASSFRGPSGKLFF.

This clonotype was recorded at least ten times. The DNA of the CDR3 is TGCAGTGCTAGAGATTATAGCGGGAGGGCCAATGAGCAGTTCTTC. Protein: CSARDYSGRANEQFF. The chain links TRBV20-1 to TRBJ2-1; 11 bases are shared with TRBD2. The CDR3 sequence is 15 residues long. Germline V CDR1 and CDR2: DFQATT, SNEGSKA (reference sequence). The junction had 4 bases not matched to a gene; V was cut back by 0 bases and J by 6 bases.

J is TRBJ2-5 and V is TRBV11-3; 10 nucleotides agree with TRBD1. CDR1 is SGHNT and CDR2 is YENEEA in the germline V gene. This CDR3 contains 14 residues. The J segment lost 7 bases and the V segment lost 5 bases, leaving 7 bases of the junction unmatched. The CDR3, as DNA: TGTGCCAGCAGCCTGGGGACAGGGGAGGGGACCCAGTACTTC. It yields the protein CASSLGTGEGTQYF.

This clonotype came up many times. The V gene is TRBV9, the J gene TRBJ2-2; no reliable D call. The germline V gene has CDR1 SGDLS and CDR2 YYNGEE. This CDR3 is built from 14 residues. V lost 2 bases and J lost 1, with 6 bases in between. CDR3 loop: CASSVQGNTGELFF. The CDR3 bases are TGTGCCAGCAGCGTCCAAGGGAACACCGGGGAGCTGTTTTTT.

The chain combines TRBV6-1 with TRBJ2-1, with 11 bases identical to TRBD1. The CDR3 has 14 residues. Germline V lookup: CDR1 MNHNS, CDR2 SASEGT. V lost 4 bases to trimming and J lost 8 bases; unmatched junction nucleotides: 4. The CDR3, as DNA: TGTGCCAGCAGTGGGGGACAGGGGGGGGATGAGCAGTTCTTC. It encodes CASSGGQGGDEQFF.

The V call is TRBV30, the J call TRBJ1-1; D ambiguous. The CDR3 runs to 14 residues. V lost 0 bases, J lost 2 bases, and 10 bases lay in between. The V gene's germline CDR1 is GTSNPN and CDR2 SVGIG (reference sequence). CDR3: CAWSVNSANTEAFF. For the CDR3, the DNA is TGTGCCTGGAGTGTCAACAGCGCTAACACTGAAGCTTTCTTT.

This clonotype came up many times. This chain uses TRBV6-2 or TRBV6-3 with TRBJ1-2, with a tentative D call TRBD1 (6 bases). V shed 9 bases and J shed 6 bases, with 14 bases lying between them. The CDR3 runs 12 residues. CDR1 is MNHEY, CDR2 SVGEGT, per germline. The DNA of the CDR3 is TGTGCCAGTCAACAGGGAGAGAATGGCTACACCTTC. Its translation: CASQQGENGYTF.

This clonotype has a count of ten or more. CDR3 amino acids: CSARSGGNVQPQHF. CDR3 DNA sequence: TGCAGTGCTAGGTCGGGGGGCAACGTTCAGCCCCAGCATTTT. The genes are TRBV20-1 and TRBJ1-5; TRBD1 is a possible D gene (6 bases). The V end lost 3 bases, the J end lost 6 bases, and 15 bases lay between the germline ends. The CDR3 is 14 amino acids. Per the germline V gene, CDR1 is DFQATT and CDR2 is SNEGSKA (reference sequence).

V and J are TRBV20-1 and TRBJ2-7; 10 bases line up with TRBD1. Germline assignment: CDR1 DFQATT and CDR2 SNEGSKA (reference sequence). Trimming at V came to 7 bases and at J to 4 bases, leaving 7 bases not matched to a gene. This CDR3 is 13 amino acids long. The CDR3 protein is CSGGTGEEYEQYF. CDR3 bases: TGCAGTGGCGGGACAGGGGAGGAGTACGAGCAGTACTTC.